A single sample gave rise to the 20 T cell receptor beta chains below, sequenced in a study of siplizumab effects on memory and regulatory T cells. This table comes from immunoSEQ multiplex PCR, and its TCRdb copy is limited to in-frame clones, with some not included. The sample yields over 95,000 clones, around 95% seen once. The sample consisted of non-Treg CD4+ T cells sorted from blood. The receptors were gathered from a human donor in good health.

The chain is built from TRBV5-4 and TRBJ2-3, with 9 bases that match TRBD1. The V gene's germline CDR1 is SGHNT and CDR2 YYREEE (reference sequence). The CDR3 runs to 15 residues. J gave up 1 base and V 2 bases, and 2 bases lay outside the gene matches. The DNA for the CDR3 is TGTGCCAGCAGCTTTGGGACAGGGCGCACAGATACGCAGTATTTT. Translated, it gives CASSFGTGRTDTQYF.

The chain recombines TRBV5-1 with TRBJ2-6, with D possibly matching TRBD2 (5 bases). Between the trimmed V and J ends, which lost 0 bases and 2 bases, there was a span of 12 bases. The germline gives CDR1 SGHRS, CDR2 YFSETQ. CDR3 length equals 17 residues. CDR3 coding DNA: TGCGCCAGCAGCTTGGCCCCTAGCCGGACTGGGGCCAACGTCCTGACTTTC. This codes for CASSLAPSRTGANVLTF.

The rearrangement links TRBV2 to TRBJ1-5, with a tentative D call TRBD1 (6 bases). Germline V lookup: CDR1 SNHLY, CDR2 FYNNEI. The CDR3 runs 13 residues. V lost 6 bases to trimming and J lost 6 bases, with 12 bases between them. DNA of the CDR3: TGTGCCAGCAGCGGACAGCCCGGTCAGCCCCAGCATTTT. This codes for CASSGQPGQPQHF.

DNA of the CDR3: TGCGCCAGCAGGGACCTCAGGGGGCTGAATGGCTACACCTTC. As protein: CASRDLRGLNGYTF. This sequence joins TRBV4-1 and TRBJ1-2, with 8 bases lining up with TRBD1. The CDR3 length is 14 residues. V dropped 6 bases and J dropped 6; count of bases not matched to a gene: 9. Germline V gene lookup returns CDR1 MGHRA and CDR2 YSYEKL.

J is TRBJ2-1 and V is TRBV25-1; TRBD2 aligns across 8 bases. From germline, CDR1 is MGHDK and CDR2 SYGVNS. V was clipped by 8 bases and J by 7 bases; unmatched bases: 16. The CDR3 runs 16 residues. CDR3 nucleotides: TGTGCCAGCTCGACTAGCGACTCGATCACAGGGAATGAGCAGTTCTTC. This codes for CASSTSDSITGNEQFF.

The CDR3 nucleotides read TGTGCCAGCAGTTACACTCCCGGGGCGGATACGCAGTATTTT. Translation gives CASSYTPGADTQYF. V is TRBV6-5 and J is TRBJ2-3; D tentatively reads TRBD1 or TRBD2 (5 bases each). The CDR3 spans 14 residues. Deletions cut 2 bases from V and 6 bases from J, with 12 bases between. Germline V gene data show CDR1 as MNHEY and CDR2 as SVGAGI.

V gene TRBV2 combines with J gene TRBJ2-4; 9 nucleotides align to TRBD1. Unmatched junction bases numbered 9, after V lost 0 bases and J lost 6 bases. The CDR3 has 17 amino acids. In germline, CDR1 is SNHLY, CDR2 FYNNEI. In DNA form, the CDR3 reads TGTGCCAGCAGTGAAGCGAGCGGATCGGGACAGGGAAACATTCAGTACTTC. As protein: CASSEASGSGQGNIQYF.

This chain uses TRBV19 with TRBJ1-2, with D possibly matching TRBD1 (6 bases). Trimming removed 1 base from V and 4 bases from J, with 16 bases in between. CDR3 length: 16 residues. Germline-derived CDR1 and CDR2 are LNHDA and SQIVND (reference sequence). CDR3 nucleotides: TGTGCCAGTAGTATAGTAGCCCCGTTGGGGGCCTATGGCTACACCTTC. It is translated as CASSIVAPLGAYGYTF. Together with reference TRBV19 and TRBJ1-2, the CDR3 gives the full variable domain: DGGITQSPKYLFRKEGQNVTLSCEQNLNHDAMYWYRQDPGQGLRLIYYSQIVNDFQKGDIAEGYSVSREKKESFPLTVTSAQKNPTAFYLCASSIVAPLGAYGYTFGSGTRLTVV.

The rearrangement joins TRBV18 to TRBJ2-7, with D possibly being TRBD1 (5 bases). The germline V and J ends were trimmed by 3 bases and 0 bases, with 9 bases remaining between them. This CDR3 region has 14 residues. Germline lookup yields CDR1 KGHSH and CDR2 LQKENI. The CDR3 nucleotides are TGTGCCAGCTCACCTACAGACAGCTCCTACGAGCAGTACTTC. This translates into CASSPTDSSYEQYF.

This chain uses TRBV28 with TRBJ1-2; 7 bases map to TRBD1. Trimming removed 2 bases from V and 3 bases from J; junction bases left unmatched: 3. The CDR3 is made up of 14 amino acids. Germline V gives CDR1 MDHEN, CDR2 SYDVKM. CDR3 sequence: CASSLDRADYGYTF. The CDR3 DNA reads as TGTGCCAGCAGTTTAGACAGGGCGGACTATGGCTACACCTTC.

CDR3: CASSPRTSGGSSYNEQFF. As DNA, the CDR3 is TGTGCCAGCAGCCCCCGGACTAGCGGGGGGAGCTCCTACAATGAGCAGTTCTTC. The V gene is TRBV7-3, the J gene TRBJ2-1; 14 bases align to TRBD2. The CDR3 extends over 18 amino acids. Losses at the gene ends were 5 bases for V and 0 bases for J; bases not matched to a gene: 6. CDR1 SGHTA and CDR2 FQGTGA come from the germline V gene.

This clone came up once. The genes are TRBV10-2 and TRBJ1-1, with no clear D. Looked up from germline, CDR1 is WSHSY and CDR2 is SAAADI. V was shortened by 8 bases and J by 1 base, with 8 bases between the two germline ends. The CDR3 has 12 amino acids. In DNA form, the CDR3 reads TGCGCCAGCCGCTGGGAGAACACTGAAGCTTTCTTT. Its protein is CASRWENTEAFF.

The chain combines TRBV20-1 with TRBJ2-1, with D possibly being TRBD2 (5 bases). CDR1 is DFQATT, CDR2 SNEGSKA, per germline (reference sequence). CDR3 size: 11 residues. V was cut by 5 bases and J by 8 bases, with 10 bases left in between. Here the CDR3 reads CSARTGDEQFF. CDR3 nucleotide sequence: TGCAGTGCTCGGACTGGGGATGAGCAGTTCTTC.

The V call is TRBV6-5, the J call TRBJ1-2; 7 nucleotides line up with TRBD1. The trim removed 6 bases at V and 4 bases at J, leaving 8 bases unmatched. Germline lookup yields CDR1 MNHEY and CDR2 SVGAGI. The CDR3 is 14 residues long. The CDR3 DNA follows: TGTGCCAGCAGCCCCGTGACAGGGACCTATGGCTACACCTTC. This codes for CASSPVTGTYGYTF.

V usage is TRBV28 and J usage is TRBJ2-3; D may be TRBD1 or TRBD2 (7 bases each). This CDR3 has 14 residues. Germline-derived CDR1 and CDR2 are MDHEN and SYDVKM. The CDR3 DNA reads TGTGCGGCAGGGGGGGGATTTAGCACAGATACGCAGTATTTT. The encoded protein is CAAGGGFSTDTQYF.

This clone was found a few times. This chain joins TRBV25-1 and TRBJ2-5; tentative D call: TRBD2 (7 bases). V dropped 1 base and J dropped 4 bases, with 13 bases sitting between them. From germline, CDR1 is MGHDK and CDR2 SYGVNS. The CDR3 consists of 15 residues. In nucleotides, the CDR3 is TGTGCCAGCAGTGAATGGGTGGGGGGGCGAGAGACCCAGTACTTC. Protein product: CASSEWVGGRETQYF.

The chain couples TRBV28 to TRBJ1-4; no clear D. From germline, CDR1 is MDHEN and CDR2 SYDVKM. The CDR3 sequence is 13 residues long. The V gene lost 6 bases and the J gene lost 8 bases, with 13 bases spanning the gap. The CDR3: CASRLPTQEKLFF. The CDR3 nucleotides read TGTGCCAGCAGACTCCCGACCCAGGAAAAACTGTTTTTT. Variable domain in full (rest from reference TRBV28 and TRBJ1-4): DVKVTQSSRYLVKRTGEKVFLECVQDMDHENMFWYRQDPGLGLRLIYFSYDVKMKEKGDIPEGYSVSREKKERFSLILESASTNQTSMYLCASRLPTQEKLFFGSGTQLSVL.

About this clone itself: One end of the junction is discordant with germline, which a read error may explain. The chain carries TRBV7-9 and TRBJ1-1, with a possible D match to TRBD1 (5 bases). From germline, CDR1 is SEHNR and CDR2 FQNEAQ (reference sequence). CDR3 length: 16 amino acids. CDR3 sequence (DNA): TGTGCCAGCAGCTTAGTTCAGGGAGGAGGGAACAGTGAAGCTTTCTTT. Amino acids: CASSLVQGGGNSEAFF.

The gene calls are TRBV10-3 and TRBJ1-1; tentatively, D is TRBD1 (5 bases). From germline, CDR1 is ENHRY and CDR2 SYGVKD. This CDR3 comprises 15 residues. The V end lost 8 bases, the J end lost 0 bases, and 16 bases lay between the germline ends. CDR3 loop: CAIGGDQGLNTEAFF. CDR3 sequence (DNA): TGTGCCATCGGGGGGGATCAGGGACTGAACACTGAAGCTTTCTTT.

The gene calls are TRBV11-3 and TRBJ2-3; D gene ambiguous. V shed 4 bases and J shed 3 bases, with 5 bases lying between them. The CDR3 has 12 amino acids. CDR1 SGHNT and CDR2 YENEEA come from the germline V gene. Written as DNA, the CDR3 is TGTGCCAGCAGCTCCGGGACAGATACGCAGTATTTT. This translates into CASSSGTDTQYF.